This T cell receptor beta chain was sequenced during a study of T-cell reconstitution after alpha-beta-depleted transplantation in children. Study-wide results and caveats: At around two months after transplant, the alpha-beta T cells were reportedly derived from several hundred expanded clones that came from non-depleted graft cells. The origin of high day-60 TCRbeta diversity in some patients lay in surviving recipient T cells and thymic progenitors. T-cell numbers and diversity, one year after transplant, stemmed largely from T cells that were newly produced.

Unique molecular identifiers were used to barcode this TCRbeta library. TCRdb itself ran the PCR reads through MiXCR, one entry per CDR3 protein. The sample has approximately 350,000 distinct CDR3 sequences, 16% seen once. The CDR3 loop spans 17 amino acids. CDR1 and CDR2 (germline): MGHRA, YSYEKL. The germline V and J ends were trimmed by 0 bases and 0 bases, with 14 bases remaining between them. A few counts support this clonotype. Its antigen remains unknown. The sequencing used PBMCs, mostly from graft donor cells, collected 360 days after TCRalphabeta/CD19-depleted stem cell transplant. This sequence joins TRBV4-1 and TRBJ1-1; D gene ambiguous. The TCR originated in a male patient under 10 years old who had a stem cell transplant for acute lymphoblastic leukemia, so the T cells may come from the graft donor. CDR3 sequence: CASSQEGGLGMNTEAFF. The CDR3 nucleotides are TGCGCCAGCAGCCAAGAGGGTGGCCTGGGGATGAACACTGAAGCTTTCTTT.